Listed here are 27 T cell receptor beta chains from one sample, sequenced in a study of regulatory T cells in long-lasting Graves disease (dated by TCRdb to about 2021). The library was made by multiplex PCR. TCRdb lists the instrument as Illumina HiSeq 4000. TCR beta libraries were built with iRepertoire HTBI primers and Arm-PCR amplification of CDR3 regions. TCRdb applied fastp at Q25 and MiXCR to the public reads, then kept only in-frame beta chains. CDR3 protein sequences are deduplicated, and each keeps its most common genes and DNA. The sample table shows 350,000 to 450,000 distinct CDR3 sequences, and approximately 22% are seen once. Jointly, the top ten make up 13% to 15% of the sample. What the time point label conveys for this sample: persistent/refractory GD, antithyroid drugs over 5 years with positive TRAb. For both TCR sequencing and RNA sequencing, RNA was extracted from PBMCs using TRIzol.

Sequencing was performed on peripheral blood mononuclear cells (PBMCs), taken when the disease was refractory, from a patient treated with antithyroid drugs. The receptors derive from a female donor with Graves disease.

This clonotype has just a few counts. The chain employs TRBV11-2 and TRBJ1-3; unclear D gene. CDR1 and CDR2 (germline): SGHAT, FQNNGV. The V gene lost 1 base and the J gene lost 8 bases, with 9 bases spanning the gap. The CDR3 extends over 13 amino acids. In DNA form, the CDR3 reads TGTGCCAGCAGCTTAGCAATGATGGACACCATATATTTT. Protein sequence: CASSLAMMDTIYF.

This clonotype was observed many times. This rearrangement joins TRBV28 to TRBJ2-7; a possible D gene is TRBD1 (5 bases). This CDR3 is 14 amino acids long. Trimming stripped 6 bases from V and 3 bases from J, with 15 bases between. Germline V CDR1 and CDR2: MDHEN, SYDVKM. CDR3 sequence (DNA): TGTGCCAGCAGAAAGGGGCCGGTCTACTACGAGCAGTACTTC. Translation: CASRKGPVYYEQYF.

The J gene is TRBJ2-7, the V gene TRBV11-2; weak D call: TRBD2 (6 bases). V lost 1 base and J lost 7, with 11 bases in between. CDR3 length: 13 amino acids. Germline CDR1 and CDR2: SGHAT and FQNNGV. CDR3 DNA sequence: TGTGCCAGCAGCTTAGGCCCGACTAGGGAGCAGTACTTC. Translated: CASSLGPTREQYF.

This clonotype was recorded at least ten times. The rearrangement joins TRBV5-1 to TRBJ1-1; D is uncertain. Trimming took 0 bases from V and 1 from J, leaving 10 bases between them. This CDR3 region has 15 residues. Germline CDR1 SGHRS, CDR2 YFSETQ. The CDR3 is CASSLGENRNTEAFF. CDR3 sequence (DNA): TGCGCCAGCAGCTTGGGTGAAAATCGGAACACTGAAGCTTTCTTT.

At least ten counts were recorded for this clonotype. J is TRBJ2-5 and V is TRBV2; D might be TRBD2 (5 bases). CDR1 SNHLY and CDR2 FYNNEI come from the germline V gene. V dropped 2 bases and J dropped 1 base, with 8 bases sitting between them. The CDR3 spans 14 residues. The CDR3 nucleotides are TGTGCCAGCAGTGAAAGGAGGCCCCAAGAGACCCAGTACTTC. It translates to CASSERRPQETQYF.

To note about this clonotype: A much larger clone differs from this one at a single base, so this may be a read error. The conserved phenylalanine or tryptophan is not found at the CDR3 terminus, so this likely reflects a read error. The chain combines TRBV20-1 with TRBJ1-5, with 9 bases lining up with TRBD1. Germline V gene lookup returns CDR1 DFQATT and CDR2 SNEGSKA (reference sequence). The CDR3 has 16 amino acids. Trimming removed 5 bases from V and 4 bases from J; junction bases left unmatched: 12. The CDR3 DNA sequence: TGCAGTGCTCCTGATCCGGGACAGGGTAGGAATCAGCCCCAGCATTCT. Amino acids: CSAPDPGQGRNQPQHS.

V and J are TRBV15 and TRBJ2-3; 7 bases match TRBD2. Germline assignment: CDR1 LNHNV and CDR2 YYDKDF (reference sequence). V was pared by 0 bases and J by 0 bases, with 6 bases of the junction left unmatched. This CDR3 region has 17 residues. The CDR3 nucleotides are TGTGCCACCAGCAGAGAACTAGCGAGATCTAGCACAGATACGCAGTATTTT. Translation: CATSRELARSSTDTQYF.

The genes are TRBV19 and TRBJ1-1; no clear D gene. The germline V gene has CDR1 LNHDA and CDR2 SQIVND (reference sequence). Trimming took off 0 bases at V and 8 bases at J, with 13 bases between the two ends. There are 14 residues in the CDR3. The CDR3: CASSIDRTPSEAFF. In DNA form, the CDR3 reads TGTGCCAGTAGTATAGACAGGACCCCCTCGGAAGCTTTCTTT. The full variable domain, its missing parts supplied by reference TRBV19 and TRBJ1-1, is DGGITQSPKYLFRKEGQNVTLSCEQNLNHDAMYWYRQDPGQGLRLIYYSQIVNDFQKGDIAEGYSVSREKKESFPLTVTSAQKNPTAFYLCASSIDRTPSEAFFGQGTRLTVV.

Details on this clonotype: Being one base from a much bigger clone, this may be a read error. The chain links TRBV5-8 to TRBJ2-7; 10 nucleotides match TRBD2. CDR3 length: 16 amino acids. Germline CDR1 and CDR2: SGHTS and YDEGEE. This CDR3 reads CAGSRGGLAVTYEQYF. The DNA for the CDR3 is TGTGCCGGCAGCCGAGGTGGACTAGCGGTTACCTACGAGCAGTACTTC.

As for this clonotype: A read error is the likely source, as a far larger clone sits one nucleotide away. V is TRBV2 and J is TRBJ2-7, with D unresolved. TRBJ2-5 matches the DNA end more closely, so the J call is doubtful. This CDR3 is 12 amino acids long. CDR1 is SNHLY, CDR2 FYNNEI, per germline. The CDR3, as DNA: TGTGTCAGCAGGTCGGCAGAAGAGACCCAGTACTTC. Its translation is CVSRSAEETQYF.

The rearrangement joins TRBV7-3 to TRBJ1-1; D is perhaps TRBD1 (5 bases). Germline-derived CDR1 and CDR2 are SGHTA and FQGTGA. The CDR3 is 13 residues long. V was shortened by 2 bases and J by 6 bases, with 10 bases between the two germline ends. This chain's CDR3 is CASSLSGGSEAFF. CDR3 DNA sequence: TGTGCCAGCAGCTTATCTGGGGGGTCTGAAGCTTTCTTT. Together with reference TRBV7-3 and TRBJ1-1, the CDR3 gives the full variable domain: GAGVSQTPSNKVTEKGKYVELRCDPISGHTALYWYRQSLGQGPEFLIYFQGTGAADDSGLPNDRFFAVRPEGSVSTLKIQRTERGDSAVYLCASSLSGGSEAFFGQGTRLTVV.

By its share, this clonotype is medium-sized. The chain carries TRBV20-1 and TRBJ2-7, with D possibly matching TRBD1 (6 bases). Germline CDR1 reads DFQATT; CDR2 reads SNEGSKA (reference sequence). The CDR3 is 14 amino acids. Trimming removed 6 bases at V and 2 bases at J, with 17 bases between. The CDR3 loop reads CSAKDSGYTYEQYF. The CDR3, as DNA: TGCAGTGCGAAGGACAGTGGCTATACCTACGAGCAGTACTTC.

This clonotype was observed a few times. The chain has TRBV5-1 and TRBJ2-7; 7 nucleotides align to TRBD1. The CDR3 has 14 residues. Looked up from germline, CDR1 is SGHRS and CDR2 is YFSETQ. V was pared by 3 bases and J by 5 bases, with 8 bases of the junction left unmatched. The chain's CDR3 is CASSSRQGVDEQYF. The DNA for the CDR3 is TGCGCCAGCAGCTCAAGACAGGGTGTCGACGAGCAGTACTTC. The full variable domain, completed using reference TRBV5-1 and TRBJ2-7, is KAGVTQTPRYLIKTRGQQVTLSCSPISGHRSVSWYQQTPGQGLQFLFEYFSETQRNKGNFPGRFSGRQFSNSRSEMNVSTLELGDSALYLCASSSRQGVDEQYFGPGTRLTVT.

This clonotype was seen repeatedly, ten times or more. The chain recombines TRBV4-2 with TRBJ1-1; D might be TRBD1 (5 bases). The CDR3 runs to 14 residues. V lost 1 base and J lost 8, with 14 bases in between. Per germline, CDR1 LGHNA and CDR2 YNFKEQ. The CDR3 sequence is CASSQGEDTAEAFF. The CDR3 DNA is TGTGCCAGCAGCCAAGGGGAGGACACGGCCGAAGCTTTCTTT.

The chain recombines TRBV19 with TRBJ2-7, with D possibly TRBD1 on 5 matching bases. The CDR3 sequence is 13 residues long. Germline loops: CDR1 LNHDA, CDR2 SQIVND (reference sequence). The V and J ends lost 8 bases and 5 bases respectively, with 16 bases between them. The CDR3 sequence is CASGRASENEQYF. CDR3 nucleotide sequence: TGTGCCAGTGGCAGGGCCTCGGAAAACGAGCAGTACTTC.

This clonotype was found many times. The chain employs TRBV18 and TRBJ1-2, with D unclear. Trimming removed 0 bases at V and 7 bases at J, with 12 bases between. CDR3 length equals 14 residues. CDR1 is KGHSH and CDR2 is LQKENI in the germline V gene. This CDR3 is CASSPPSRAAGYTF. As DNA, the CDR3 is TGTGCCAGCTCACCACCGAGTAGGGCCGCTGGCTACACCTTC.

The gene calls are TRBV4-1 and TRBJ2-7; the match to TRBD2 covers 8 bases. This CDR3 is 15 amino acids long. Germline V lookup: CDR1 MGHRA, CDR2 YSYEKL. V lost 5 bases and J lost 3; bases outside the gene matches: 9. The CDR3 sequence: CASSTQAGAHYEQYF. CDR3 in DNA: TGCGCCAGCAGCACCCAAGCGGGAGCCCACTACGAGCAGTACTTC.

This rearrangement joins TRBV14 to TRBJ2-5; no definite D call. Trimming took off 2 bases at V and 1 base at J, with 5 bases between the two ends. This CDR3 has 13 amino acids. Germline-derived CDR1 and CDR2 are SGHDN and FVKESK. The CDR3 here is CASSQNSQETQYF. CDR3 nucleotides: TGTGCCAGCAGCCAAAACAGCCAAGAGACCCAGTACTTC. Together with reference TRBV14 and TRBJ2-5, the CDR3 gives the full variable domain: EAGVTQFPSHSVIEKGQTVTLRCDPISGHDNLYWYRRVMGKEIKFLLHFVKESKQDESGMPNNRFLAERTGGTYSTLKVQPAELEDSGVYFCASSQNSQETQYFGPGTRLLVL.

The J gene is TRBJ1-2, the V gene TRBV6-5; 11 bases are a match to TRBD1. The V and J ends lost 2 bases and 6 bases, in that order; junction bases with no gene match: 11. CDR3 size: 17 residues. Germline loops: CDR1 MNHEY, CDR2 SVGAGI. CDR3 in amino acids: CASSYGVPGQGVDGYTF. The CDR3 DNA follows: TGTGCCAGCAGTTACGGAGTCCCGGGACAGGGGGTGGATGGCTACACCTTC.

In its sample, this clonotype was seen many times. This sequence joins TRBV10-3 and TRBJ1-4, with D possibly matching TRBD1 (5 bases). The CDR3 covers 14 residues. V gave up 2 bases and J gave up 8 bases, with 12 bases separating them. Germline V gene data show CDR1 as ENHRY and CDR2 as SYGVKD. CDR3 coding DNA: TGTGCCATCAGTGAGGCGGGGACCGCAGAAAAACTGTTTTTT. It translates to CAISEAGTAEKLFF.

This clonotype was seen many times. The chain employs TRBV6-2 or TRBV6-3 and TRBJ2-2; D is ambiguous. Trimming cost V 0 bases and J 1 base, with 3 bases left between them. Germline V gene data show CDR1 as MNHEY and CDR2 as SVGEGT. The CDR3 contains 14 residues. The CDR3 loop is CASSYSRNTGELFF. CDR3 nucleotides: TGTGCCAGCAGTTACTCCCGGAACACCGGGGAGCTGTTTTTT.

The chain employs TRBV6-5 and TRBJ1-2; 8 bases are a match to TRBD1. The germline CDR1 and CDR2 sequences are MNHEY and SVGAGI. The CDR3 contains 17 residues. J was trimmed by 5 bases and V by 2 bases; bases with no gene match: 13. As DNA, the CDR3 is TGTGCCAGCAGTTACAACCCGTGGCAGGGGGCCGATTATGGCTACACCTTC. It encodes CASSYNPWQGADYGYTF.

This clonotype showed up many times. The chain is built from TRBV12-3 or TRBV12-4 and TRBJ2-2; 11 nucleotides align to TRBD2. This CDR3 spans 16 amino acids. Trimming took 8 bases from V and 3 from J; bases not matched to a gene: 8. The CDR3 nucleotides are TGTGCCAGCTCACGTACTAGCGGGAGTGACACCGGGGAGCTGTTTTTT. Protein product: CASSRTSGSDTGELFF.

A few counts support this clonotype. This rearrangement joins TRBV6-1 to TRBJ2-2; no definite D call. V dropped 5 bases and J dropped 1 base, with 14 bases sitting between them. Germline lookup yields CDR1 MNHNS and CDR2 SASEGT. CDR3 length equals 16 residues. In DNA form, the CDR3 reads TGTGCCAGCAGTCCTCTCGTCGCTAAGAACACCGGGGAGCTGTTTTTT. Its protein product is CASSPLVAKNTGELFF.

The genes are TRBV14 and TRBJ2-2; 9 bases are shared with TRBD2. CDR3 length: 20 residues. Germline assignment: CDR1 SGHDN and CDR2 FVKESK. V was pared by 0 bases and J by 2 bases, with 13 bases of the junction left unmatched. Here the CDR3 DNA reads TGTGCCAGCAGCCAAGAGGGGGGCAGAGTAGCGGGAGATAACACCGGGGAGCTGTTTTTT. It codes for CASSQEGGRVAGDNTGELFF.

This clonotype was counted ten times or more. The V and J genes are TRBV10-3 and TRBJ2-7; 8 bases line up with TRBD2. The V gene end was trimmed by 4 bases and the J gene end by 0 bases; junction bases not matched to a gene: 5. The germline V gene encodes CDR1 ENHRY and CDR2 SYGVKD. The CDR3 extends over 15 amino acids. The CDR3 DNA sequence: TGTGCCATCAGTGGCACTAGCGGCGCCTCCTACGAGCAGTACTTC. It specifies CAISGTSGASYEQYF.

This clonotype has a count of ten or more. The V gene is TRBV15, the J gene TRBJ1-5, with D perhaps matching TRBD1 (6 bases). The CDR3 loop spans 16 amino acids. The germline V and J ends were trimmed by 1 base and 7 bases, with 17 bases remaining between them. The germline V gene has CDR1 LNHNV and CDR2 YYDKDF (reference sequence). In DNA, the CDR3 is TGTGCCACCAGCAGAGGCCCGGGGGGGGCGTCACAGCCCCAGCATTTT. This translates into CATSRGPGGASQPQHF. Using reference TRBV15 and TRBJ1-5 for the parts outside the CDR3, the full variable domain is DAMVIQNPRYQVTQFGKPVTLSCSQTLNHNVMYWYQQKSSQAPKLLFHYYDKDFNNEADTPDNFQSRRPNTSFCFLDIRSPGLGDTAMYLCATSRGPGGASQPQHFGDGTRLSIL.